This TCR beta chain came from a study of T cell repertoires in cytomegalovirus infection. Across the whole study: Public TCR beta signature analysis indicated the presence of both CMV infection and matching HLA type.

TCRdb ran MiXCR on the reads and lists one entry per CDR3 protein. The data hold approximately 160,000 distinct CDR3 sequences, with roughly 17% observed a single time. This clonotype was found a few times. CDR3 length: 12 residues. V was clipped by 6 bases and J by 6 bases, with 11 bases between them. Sequencing was done on a sample of CD8+ T cells from PBMCs. This TCR was sampled from a human donor in good health (CMV status not recorded). Some clones in this sample may be carry-over from other donors' samples. V usage is TRBV12-3 or TRBV12-4 and J usage is TRBJ1-2; D call uncertain. The CDR3 spells CASRPSGDGYTF. DNA of the CDR3: TGTGCCAGCAGACCCTCCGGGGATGGCTACACCTTC.